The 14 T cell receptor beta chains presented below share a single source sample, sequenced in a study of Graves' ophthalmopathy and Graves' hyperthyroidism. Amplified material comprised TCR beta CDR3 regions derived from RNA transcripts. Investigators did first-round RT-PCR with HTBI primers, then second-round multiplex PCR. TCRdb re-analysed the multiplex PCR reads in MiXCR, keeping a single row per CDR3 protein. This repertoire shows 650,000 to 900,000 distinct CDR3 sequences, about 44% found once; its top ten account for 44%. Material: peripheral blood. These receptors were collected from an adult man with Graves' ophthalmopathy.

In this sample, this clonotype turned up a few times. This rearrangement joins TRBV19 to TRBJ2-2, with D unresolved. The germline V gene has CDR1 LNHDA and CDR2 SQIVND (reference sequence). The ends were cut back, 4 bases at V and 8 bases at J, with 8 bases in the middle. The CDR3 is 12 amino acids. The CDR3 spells CASSTLGGELFF. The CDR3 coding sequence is TGTGCCAGTAGTACCCTGGGAGGGGAGCTGTTTTTT.

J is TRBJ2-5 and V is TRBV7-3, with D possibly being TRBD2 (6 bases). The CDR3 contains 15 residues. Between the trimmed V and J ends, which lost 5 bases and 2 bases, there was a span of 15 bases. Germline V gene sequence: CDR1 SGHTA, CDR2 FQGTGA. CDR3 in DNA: TGTGCCAGCAGCCGGGGGTACGGGACGCAAGAGACCCAGTACTTC. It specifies CASSRGYGTQETQYF.

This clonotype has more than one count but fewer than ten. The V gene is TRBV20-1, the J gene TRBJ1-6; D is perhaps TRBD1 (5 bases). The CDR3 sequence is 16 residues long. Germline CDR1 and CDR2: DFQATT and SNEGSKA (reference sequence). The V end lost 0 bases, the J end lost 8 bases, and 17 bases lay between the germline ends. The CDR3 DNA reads TGCAGTGCTAGAGACGACAGTTCGTCCTGGGATTCACCCCTCCACTTT. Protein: CSARDDSSSWDSPLHF.

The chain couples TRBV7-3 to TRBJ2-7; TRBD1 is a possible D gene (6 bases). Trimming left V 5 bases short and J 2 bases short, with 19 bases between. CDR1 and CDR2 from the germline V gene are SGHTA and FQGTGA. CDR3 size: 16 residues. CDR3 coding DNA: TGTGCCAGCAGCCAAAGGACAGCGTTGTCCGCCTACGAGCAGTACTTC. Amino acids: CASSQRTALSAYEQYF.

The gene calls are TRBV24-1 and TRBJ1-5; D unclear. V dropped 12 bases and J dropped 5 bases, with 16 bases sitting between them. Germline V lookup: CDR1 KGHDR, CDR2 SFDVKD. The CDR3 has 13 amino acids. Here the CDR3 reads CAWSGDGDQPQHF. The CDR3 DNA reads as TGTGCCTGGAGTGGAGATGGGGATCAGCCCCAGCATTTT.

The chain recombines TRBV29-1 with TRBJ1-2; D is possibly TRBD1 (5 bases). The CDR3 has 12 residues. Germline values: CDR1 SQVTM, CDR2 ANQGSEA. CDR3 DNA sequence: TGCAACGGGGACGTCGGGCACTATGGCTACACCTTC. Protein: CNGDVGHYGYTF.

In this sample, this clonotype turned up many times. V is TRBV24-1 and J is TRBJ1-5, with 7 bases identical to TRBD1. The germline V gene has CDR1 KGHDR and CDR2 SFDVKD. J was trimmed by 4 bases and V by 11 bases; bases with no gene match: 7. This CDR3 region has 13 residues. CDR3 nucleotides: TGTGCCAGCAGGGACAGCCTGAATCAGCCCCAGCATTTT. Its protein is CASRDSLNQPQHF.

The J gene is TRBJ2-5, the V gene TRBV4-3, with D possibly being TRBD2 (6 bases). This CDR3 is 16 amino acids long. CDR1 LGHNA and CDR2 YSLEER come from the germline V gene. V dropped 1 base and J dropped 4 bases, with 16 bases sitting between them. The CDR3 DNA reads TGCGCCAGCAGCCAAGCCCTCCGGGGAGCGGGAGAGACCCAGTACTTC. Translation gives CASSQALRGAGETQYF.

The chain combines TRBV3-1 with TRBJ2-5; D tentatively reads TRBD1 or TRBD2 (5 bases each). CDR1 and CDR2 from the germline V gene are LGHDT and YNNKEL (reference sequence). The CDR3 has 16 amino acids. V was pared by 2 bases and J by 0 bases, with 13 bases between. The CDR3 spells CASSQLSWGYQETQYF. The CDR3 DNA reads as TGTGCCAGCAGCCAATTAAGCTGGGGGTACCAAGAGACCCAGTACTTC.

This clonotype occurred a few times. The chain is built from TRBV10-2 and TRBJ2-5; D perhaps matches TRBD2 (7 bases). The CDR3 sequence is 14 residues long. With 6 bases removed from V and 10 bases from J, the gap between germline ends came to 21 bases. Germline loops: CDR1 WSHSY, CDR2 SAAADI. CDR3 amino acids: CASSRSGQGGGQYF. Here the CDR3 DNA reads TGCGCCAGCAGCAGATCAGGGCAGGGAGGGGGCCAGTACTTC.

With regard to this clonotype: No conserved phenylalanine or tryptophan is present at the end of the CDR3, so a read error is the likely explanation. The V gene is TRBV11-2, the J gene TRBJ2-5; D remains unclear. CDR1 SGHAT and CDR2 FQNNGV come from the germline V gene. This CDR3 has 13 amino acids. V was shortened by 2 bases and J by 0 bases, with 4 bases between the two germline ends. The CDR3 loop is CASSLNYQETQYC. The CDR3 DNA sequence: TGTGCCAGCAGCTTAAACTACCAAGAGACCCAGTACTGC.

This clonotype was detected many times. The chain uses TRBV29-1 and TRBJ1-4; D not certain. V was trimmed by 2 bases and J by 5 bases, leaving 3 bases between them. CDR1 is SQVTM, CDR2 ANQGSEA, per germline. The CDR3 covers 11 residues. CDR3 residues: CSVEYNEKLFF. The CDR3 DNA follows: TGCAGCGTTGAATACAATGAAAAACTGTTTTTT.

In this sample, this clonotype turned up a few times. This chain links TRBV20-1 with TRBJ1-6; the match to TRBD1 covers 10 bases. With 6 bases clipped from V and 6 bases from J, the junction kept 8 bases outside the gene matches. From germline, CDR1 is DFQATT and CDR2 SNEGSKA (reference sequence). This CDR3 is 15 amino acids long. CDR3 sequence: CSANRDRGRNSPLHF. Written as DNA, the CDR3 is TGCAGTGCCAACAGAGACAGGGGGCGTAATTCACCCCTCCACTTT.

This CDR3 reads CASSYGGSFEQYF. The CDR3, as DNA: TGCGCCAGCAGCTATGGAGGGAGCTTCGAGCAGTACTTC. The chain recombines TRBV5-1 with TRBJ2-7; a possible D gene is TRBD2 (6 bases). CDR1 is SGHRS and CDR2 is YFSETQ in the germline V gene. Trimming stripped 3 bases from V and 6 bases from J, with 13 bases between. This CDR3 contains 13 residues.